This T cell receptor (beta chain) was retrieved from a study of early T cells in non-severe SARS-CoV-2 infection. TCRdb used MiXCR to reprocess the 5' RACE reads, holding one entry per CDR3 protein. This table holds about 31,000 distinct CDR3 sequences, approximately 5.3% found once. V was shortened by 5 bases and J by 7 bases, with 14 bases between the two germline ends. Germline V CDR1 and CDR2: MNHEY, SMNVEV (reference sequence). The CDR3 has 13 amino acids. The J gene is TRBJ1-1, the V gene TRBV27; no firm D call. The source is an adult who was a healthcare worker with PCR-confirmed SARS-CoV-2 infection or an uninfected control (not recorded which). Sequences were obtained from whole blood. CDR3 in amino acids: CASSKWPAFEAFF. The CDR3 bases are TGTGCCAGCAGTAAATGGCCCGCGTTTGAAGCTTTCTTT.